This TCR beta chain is drawn from a study of T cells after yellow fever vaccination. TCRdb called the 5' RACE reads again in MiXCR, with one record for every CDR3 protein. This table holds 620,000 or so distinct CDR3 sequences, about a sixth found once. There are 13 residues in the CDR3. Germline CDR1 reads SQVTM; CDR2 reads ANQGSEA. With V trimmed by 7 bases and J by 6 bases, 6 bases remained unmatched. This clonotype was counted between two and nine times. The origin of this receptor is a man younger than 30 who received the YFV17D yellow fever vaccine. Here the sequenced sample was PBMCs, taken about 5 days after the first yellow fever vaccination. The rearrangement links TRBV29-1 to TRBJ2-2; 9 nucleotides match TRBD2. The CDR3: CSGGTSIPGELFF. The CDR3 region has the DNA TGCAGCGGGGGGACTAGCATCCCCGGGGAGCTGTTTTTT.